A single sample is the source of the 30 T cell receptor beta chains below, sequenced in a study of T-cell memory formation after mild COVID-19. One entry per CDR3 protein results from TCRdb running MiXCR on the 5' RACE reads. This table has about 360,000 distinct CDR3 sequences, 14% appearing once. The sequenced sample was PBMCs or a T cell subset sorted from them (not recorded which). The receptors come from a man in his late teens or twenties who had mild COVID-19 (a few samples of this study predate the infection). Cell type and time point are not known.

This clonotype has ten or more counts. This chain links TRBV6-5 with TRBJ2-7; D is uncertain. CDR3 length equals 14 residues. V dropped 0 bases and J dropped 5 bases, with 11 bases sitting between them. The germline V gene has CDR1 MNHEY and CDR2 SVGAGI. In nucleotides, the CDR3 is TGTGCCAGCAGTTACTCTTTAGATACCAACGAGCAGTACTTC. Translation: CASSYSLDTNEQYF.

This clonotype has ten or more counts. The CDR3 reads CASSVDGEPEKLFF. The CDR3, as DNA: TGTGCCAGCAGCGTAGACGGAGAGCCTGAAAAACTGTTTTTT. The rearrangement uses TRBV9 and TRBJ1-4; D unclear. Trimming removed 0 bases at V and 7 bases at J, with 10 bases between. The CDR3 covers 14 residues. Germline values: CDR1 SGDLS, CDR2 YYNGEE.

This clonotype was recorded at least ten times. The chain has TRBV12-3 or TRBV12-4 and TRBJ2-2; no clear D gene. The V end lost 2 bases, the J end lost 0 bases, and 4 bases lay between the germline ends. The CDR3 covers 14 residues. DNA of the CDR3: TGTGCCAGCAGTTTAAGCCCGAACACCGGGGAGCTGTTTTTT. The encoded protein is CASSLSPNTGELFF.

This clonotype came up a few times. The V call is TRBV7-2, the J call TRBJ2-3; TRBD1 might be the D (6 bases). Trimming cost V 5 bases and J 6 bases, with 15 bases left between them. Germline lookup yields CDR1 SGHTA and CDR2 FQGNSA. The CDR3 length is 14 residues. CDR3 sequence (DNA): TGTGCCAGCAGCGTACAGGGATCCGCGGATACGCAGTATTTT. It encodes CASSVQGSADTQYF. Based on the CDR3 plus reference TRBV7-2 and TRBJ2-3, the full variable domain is GAGVSQSPSNKVTEKGKDVELRCDPISGHTALYWYRQSLGQGLEFLIYFQGNSAPDKSGLPSDRFSAERTGGSVSTLTIQRTQQEDSAVYLCASSVQGSADTQYFGPGTRLTVL.

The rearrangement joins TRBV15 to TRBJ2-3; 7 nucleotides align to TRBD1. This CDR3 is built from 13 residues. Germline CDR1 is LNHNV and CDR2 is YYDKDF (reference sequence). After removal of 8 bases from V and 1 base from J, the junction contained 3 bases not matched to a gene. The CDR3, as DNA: TGTGCCACCCGTGGACAGGGCACAGATACGCAGTATTTT. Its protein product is CATRGQGTDTQYF. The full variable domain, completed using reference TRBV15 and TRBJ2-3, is DAMVIQNPRYQVTQFGKPVTLSCSQTLNHNVMYWYQQKSSQAPKLLFHYYDKDFNNEADTPDNFQSRRPNTSFCFLDIRSPGLGDTAMYLCATRGQGTDTQYFGPGTRLTVL.

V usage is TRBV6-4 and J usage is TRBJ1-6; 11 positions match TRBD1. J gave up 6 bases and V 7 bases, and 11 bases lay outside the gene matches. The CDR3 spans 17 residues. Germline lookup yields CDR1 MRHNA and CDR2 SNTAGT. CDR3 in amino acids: CASTKDRGLECNSPLHF. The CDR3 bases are TGTGCCAGCACCAAGGACAGGGGGCTGGAATGTAATTCACCCCTCCACTTT.

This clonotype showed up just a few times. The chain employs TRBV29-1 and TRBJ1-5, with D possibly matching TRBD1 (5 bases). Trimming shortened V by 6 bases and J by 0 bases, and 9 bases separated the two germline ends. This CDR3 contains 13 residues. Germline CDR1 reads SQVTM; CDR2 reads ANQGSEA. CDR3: CSVQRGSNQPQHF. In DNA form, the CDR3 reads TGCAGCGTGCAGAGGGGTAGCAATCAGCCCCAGCATTTT. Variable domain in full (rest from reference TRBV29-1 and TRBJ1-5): SAVISQKPSRDICQRGTSLTIQCQVDSQVTMMFWYRQQPGQSLTLIATANQGSEATYESGFVIDKFPISRPNLTFSTLTVSNMSPEDSSIYLCSVQRGSNQPQHFGDGTRLSIL.

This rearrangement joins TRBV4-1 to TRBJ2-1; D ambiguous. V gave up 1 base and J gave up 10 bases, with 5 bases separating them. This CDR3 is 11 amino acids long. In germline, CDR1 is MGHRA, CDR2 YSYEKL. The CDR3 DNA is TGCGCCAGCAGCCAAGCTTTCGAGCAGTTCTTC. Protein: CASSQAFEQFF.

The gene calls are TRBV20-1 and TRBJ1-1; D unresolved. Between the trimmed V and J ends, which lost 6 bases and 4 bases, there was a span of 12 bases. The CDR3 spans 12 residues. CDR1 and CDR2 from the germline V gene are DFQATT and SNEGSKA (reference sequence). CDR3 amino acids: CSAKGGGTEAFF. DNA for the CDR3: TGCAGTGCCAAGGGAGGTGGCACTGAAGCTTTCTTT.

CDR3 sequence (DNA): TGTGCCAGCAGCGACGCCCCGACAGACGGCTATGGCTACACCTTC. Residues: CASSDAPTDGYGYTF. The genes are TRBV5-6 and TRBJ1-2; possibly TRBD1 for D (5 bases). The V end was cut by 4 bases, the J end by 4 bases, with 17 bases between. The CDR3 runs 15 residues. CDR1 and CDR2 from the germline V gene are SGHDT and YYEEEE.

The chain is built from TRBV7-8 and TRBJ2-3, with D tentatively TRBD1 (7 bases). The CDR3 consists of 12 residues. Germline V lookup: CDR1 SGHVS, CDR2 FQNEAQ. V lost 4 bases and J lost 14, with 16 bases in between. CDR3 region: CASSYRQGLAYF. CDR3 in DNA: TGTGCCAGCAGCTACCGACAGGGACTTGCGTATTTT.

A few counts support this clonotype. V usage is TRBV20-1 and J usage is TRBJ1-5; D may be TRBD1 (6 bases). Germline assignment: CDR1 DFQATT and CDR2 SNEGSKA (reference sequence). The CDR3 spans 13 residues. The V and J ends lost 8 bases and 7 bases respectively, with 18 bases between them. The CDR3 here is CSIIKGGRQPQHF. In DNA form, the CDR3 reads TGCAGTATTATAAAGGGGGGGCGGCAGCCCCAGCATTTT.

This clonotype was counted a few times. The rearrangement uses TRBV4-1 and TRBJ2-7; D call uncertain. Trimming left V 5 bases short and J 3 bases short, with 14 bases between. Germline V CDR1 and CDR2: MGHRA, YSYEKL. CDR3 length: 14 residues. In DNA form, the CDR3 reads TGCGCCAGCAGCTCAGTCACAGTGGGCTACGAGCAGTACTTC. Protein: CASSSVTVGYEQYF.

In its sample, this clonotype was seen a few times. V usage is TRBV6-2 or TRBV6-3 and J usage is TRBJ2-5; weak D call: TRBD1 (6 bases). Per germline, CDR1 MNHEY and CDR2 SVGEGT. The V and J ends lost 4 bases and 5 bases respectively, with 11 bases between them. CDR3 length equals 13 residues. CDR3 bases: TGTGCCAGCAGTTCCCACAGGGACGAGACCCAGTACTTC. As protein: CASSSHRDETQYF.

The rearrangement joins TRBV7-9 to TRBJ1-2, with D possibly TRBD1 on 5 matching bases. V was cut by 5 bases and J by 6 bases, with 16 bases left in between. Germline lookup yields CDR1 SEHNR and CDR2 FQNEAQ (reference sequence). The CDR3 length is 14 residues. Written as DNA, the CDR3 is TGTGCCAGCAGCCTTAAGGGGCAAAGGAATGGCTACACCTTC. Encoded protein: CASSLKGQRNGYTF.

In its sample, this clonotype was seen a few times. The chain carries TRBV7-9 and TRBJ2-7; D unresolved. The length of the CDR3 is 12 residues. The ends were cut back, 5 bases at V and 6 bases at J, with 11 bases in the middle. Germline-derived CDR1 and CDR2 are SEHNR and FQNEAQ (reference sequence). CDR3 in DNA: TGTGCCAGCAGCCAAAGACATGGCGAGCAGTACGTC. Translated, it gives CASSQRHGEQYV.

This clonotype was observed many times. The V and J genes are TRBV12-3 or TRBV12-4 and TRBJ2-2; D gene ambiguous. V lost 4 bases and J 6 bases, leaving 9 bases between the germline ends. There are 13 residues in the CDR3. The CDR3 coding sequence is TGTGCCAGCAGTTACCTCTTCCCCGGGGAGCTGTTTTTT. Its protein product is CASSYLFPGELFF.

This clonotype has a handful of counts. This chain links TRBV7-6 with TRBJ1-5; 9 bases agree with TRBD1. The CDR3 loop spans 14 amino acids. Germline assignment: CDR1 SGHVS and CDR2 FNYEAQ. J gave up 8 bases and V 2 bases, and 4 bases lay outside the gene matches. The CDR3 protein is CASSLRQGGKPQHF. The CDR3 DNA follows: TGTGCCAGCAGCTTAAGACAGGGGGGGAAGCCCCAGCATTTT.

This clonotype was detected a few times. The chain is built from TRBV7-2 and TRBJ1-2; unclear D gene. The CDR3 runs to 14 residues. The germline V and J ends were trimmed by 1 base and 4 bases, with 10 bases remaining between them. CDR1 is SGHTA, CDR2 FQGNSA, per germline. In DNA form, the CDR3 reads TGTGCCAGCAGCTTAGGGACGACAAGCTATGGCTACACCTTC. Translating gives CASSLGTTSYGYTF. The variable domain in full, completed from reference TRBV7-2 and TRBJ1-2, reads GAGVSQSPSNKVTEKGKDVELRCDPISGHTALYWYRQSLGQGLEFLIYFQGNSAPDKSGLPSDRFSAERTGGSVSTLTIQRTQQEDSAVYLCASSLGTTSYGYTFGSGTRLTVV.

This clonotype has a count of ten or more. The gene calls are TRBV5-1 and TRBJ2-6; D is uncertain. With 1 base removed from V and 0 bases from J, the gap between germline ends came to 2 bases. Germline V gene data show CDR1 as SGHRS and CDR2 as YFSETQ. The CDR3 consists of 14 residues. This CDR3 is CASSLYSGANVLTF. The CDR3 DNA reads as TGCGCCAGCAGCTTGTACTCTGGGGCCAACGTCCTGACTTTC.

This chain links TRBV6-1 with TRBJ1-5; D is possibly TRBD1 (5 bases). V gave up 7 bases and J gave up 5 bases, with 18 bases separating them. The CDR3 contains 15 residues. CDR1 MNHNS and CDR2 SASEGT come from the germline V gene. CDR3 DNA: TGTGCCAGCAATCTCGCGACGGGGGGTGATCAGCCCCAGCATTTT. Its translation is CASNLATGGDQPQHF.

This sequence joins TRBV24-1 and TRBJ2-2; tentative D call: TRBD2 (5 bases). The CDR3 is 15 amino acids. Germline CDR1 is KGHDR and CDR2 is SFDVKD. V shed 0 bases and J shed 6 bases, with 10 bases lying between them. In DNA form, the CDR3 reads TGTGCCACCAGTGATTTGCAATTGCGGGCCGGGGAGCTGTTTTTT. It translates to CATSDLQLRAGELFF.

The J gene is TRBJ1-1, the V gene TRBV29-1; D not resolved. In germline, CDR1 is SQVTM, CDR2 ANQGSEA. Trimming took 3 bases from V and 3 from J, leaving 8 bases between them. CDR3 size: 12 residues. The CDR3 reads CSVDDGHTEAFF. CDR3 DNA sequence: TGCAGCGTTGATGACGGGCACACTGAAGCTTTCTTT.

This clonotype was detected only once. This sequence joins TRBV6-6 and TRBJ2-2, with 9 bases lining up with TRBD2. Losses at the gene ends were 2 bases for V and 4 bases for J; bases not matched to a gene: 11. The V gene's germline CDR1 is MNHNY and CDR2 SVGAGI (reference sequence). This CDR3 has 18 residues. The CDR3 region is CASSYHSGGARGTGELFF. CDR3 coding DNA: TGTGCCAGCAGTTACCATAGCGGGGGCGCGCGAGGCACCGGGGAGCTGTTTTTT.

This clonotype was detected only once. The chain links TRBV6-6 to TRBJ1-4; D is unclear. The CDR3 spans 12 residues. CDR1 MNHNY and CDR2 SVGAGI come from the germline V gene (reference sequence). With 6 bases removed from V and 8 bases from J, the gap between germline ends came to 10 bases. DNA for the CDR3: TGTGCCAGCAGAAGGGTTCGGGAAAAACTGTTTTTT. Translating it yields CASRRVREKLFF.

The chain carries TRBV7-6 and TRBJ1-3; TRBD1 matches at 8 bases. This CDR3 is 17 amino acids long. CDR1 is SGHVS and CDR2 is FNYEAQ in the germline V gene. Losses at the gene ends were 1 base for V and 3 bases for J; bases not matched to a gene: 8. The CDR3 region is CASSLEPGQAFGNTIYF. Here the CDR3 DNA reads TGTGCCAGCAGCTTAGAACCGGGACAGGCCTTTGGAAACACCATATATTTT.

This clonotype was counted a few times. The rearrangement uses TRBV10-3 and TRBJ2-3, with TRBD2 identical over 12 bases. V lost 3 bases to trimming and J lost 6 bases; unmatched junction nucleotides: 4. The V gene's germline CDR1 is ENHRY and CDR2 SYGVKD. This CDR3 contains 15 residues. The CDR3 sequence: CAISELAGGGDTQYF. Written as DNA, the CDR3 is TGTGCCATCAGTGAACTAGCGGGGGGCGGGGATACGCAGTATTTT.

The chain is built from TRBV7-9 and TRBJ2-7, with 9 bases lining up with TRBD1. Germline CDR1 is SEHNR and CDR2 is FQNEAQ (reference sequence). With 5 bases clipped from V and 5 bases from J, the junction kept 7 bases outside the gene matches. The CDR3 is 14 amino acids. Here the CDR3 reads CASSLTGTGNEQYF. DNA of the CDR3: TGTGCCAGCAGCCTGACCGGGACAGGGAACGAGCAGTACTTC.

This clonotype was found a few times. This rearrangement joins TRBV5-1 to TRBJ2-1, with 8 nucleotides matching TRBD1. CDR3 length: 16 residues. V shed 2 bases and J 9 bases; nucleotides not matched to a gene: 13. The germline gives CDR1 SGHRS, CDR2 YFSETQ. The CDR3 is CASSFSTGQASGEQFF. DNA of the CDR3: TGCGCCAGCAGCTTCTCAACGGGACAGGCGTCCGGTGAGCAGTTCTTC.

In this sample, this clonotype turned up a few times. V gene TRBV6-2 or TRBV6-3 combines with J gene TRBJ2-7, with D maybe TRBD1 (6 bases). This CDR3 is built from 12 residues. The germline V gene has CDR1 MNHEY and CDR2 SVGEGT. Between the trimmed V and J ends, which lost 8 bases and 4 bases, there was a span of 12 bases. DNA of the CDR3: TGTGCCAGCGGATGGACAGTTTACGAGCAGTACTTC. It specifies CASGWTVYEQYF.